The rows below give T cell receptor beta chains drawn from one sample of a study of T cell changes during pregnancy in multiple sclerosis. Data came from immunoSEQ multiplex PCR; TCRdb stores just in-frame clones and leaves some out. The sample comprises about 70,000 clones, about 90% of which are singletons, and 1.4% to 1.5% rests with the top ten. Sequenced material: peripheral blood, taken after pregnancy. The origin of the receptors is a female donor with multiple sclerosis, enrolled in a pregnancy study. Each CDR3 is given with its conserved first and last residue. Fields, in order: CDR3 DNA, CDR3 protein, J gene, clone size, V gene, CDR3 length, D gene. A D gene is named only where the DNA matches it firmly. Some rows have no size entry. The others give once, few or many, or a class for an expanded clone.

TGTGCCAGCAGCTTAGCTACAGACCAAGAGACCCAGTACTTC	CASSLATDQETQYF	TRBJ2-5	once	TRBV11-3	14	NA
TGTGCCAGCAGTTACGGGACATTTCTCCCGGAGCAGTTCTTC	CASSYGTFLPEQFF	TRBJ2-1	NA	TRBV6-6	14	NA
TGTGCCAGCAGCCAAGCCATCGGGCGGGTGCGGACCTACGAGCAGTACTTC	CASSQAIGRVRTYEQYF	TRBJ2-7	NA	TRBV4-2	17	NA
TGTGCCTGGAGCCCGAGGGCCCTTGGTGAGCAGTTCTTC	CAWSPRALGEQFF	TRBJ2-1	NA	TRBV30	13	NA
TGTGCCAGCAGCTTAGGCTCTAGCGGGAGGTCTGTGGACGAGCAGTACTTC	CASSLGSSGRSVDEQYF	TRBJ2-7	NA	TRBV7-9	17	TRBD2
TGTGCCAGTCGTTTAGAGGGGGCGAACAATGAGCAGTTCTTC	CASRLEGANNEQFF	TRBJ2-1	NA	TRBV10-3	14	TRBD1
TGTGCCAGCAGCTCCCCTTACACCGGGGAGCTGTTTTTT	CASSSPYTGELFF	TRBJ2-2	few	TRBV11-3	13	NA
TGTGCCAGTAAGAGTAGGGGTCCTGCCAAAAACATTCAGTACTTC	CASKSRGPAKNIQYF	TRBJ2-4	NA	TRBV19	15	NA
TGCGCCAGCAGTGAGTGGACAGGGCACTCTGGAAACACCATATATTTT	CASSEWTGHSGNTIYF	TRBJ1-3	NA	TRBV10-2	16	TRBD1
TGTGCCAGCAGGGGGGGGCTCGGGGCTTTCTTT	CASRGGLGAFF	TRBJ1-1	few	TRBV27	11	NA
TGTGCCTACCGACGGGGCACTGAAGCTTTCTTT	CAYRRGTEAFF	TRBJ1-1	NA	TRBV28	11	NA
TGCGCCAGCAGCCGTCTCGACAGGGGGAACTCCTACGAGCAGTACTTC	CASSRLDRGNSYEQYF	TRBJ2-7	NA	TRBV5-1	16	TRBD1
TGTGCCAGCAGAGCTGATTTTAGCGGGGGAACGCAGTTCTTC	CASRADFSGGTQFF	TRBJ2-1	NA	TRBV6-4	14	TRBD2
TGTGCCAGCAGGTCCGGCGGGGAGCTGTTTTTT	CASRSGGELFF	TRBJ2-2	NA	TRBV7-6	11	NA
TGTGCCAGCAGTGAAAGGTTGTACAGGGCTATAGAGCAGTACTTC	CASSERLYRAIEQYF	TRBJ2-7	few	TRBV6-1	15	NA
TGTGCCAGCAGCTTAGGTCAGTCCCGGGAGCTGTTTTTT	CASSLGQSRELFF	TRBJ2-2	once	TRBV7-8	13	NA
TGTGCCAGCAGTGTGACAATCTTAGGCGAGCAGTACTTC	CASSVTILGEQYF	TRBJ2-7	NA	TRBV6-1	13	NA
TGCGCCAGCAGCAAAATTCGACTCCCAAGGAACACTGAAGCTTTCTTT	CASSKIRLPRNTEAFF	TRBJ1-1	NA	TRBV10-2	16	NA
TGTGCCAGCAGCTTCGAACAATCGGATACGCAGTATTTT	CASSFEQSDTQYF	TRBJ2-3	NA	TRBV7-9	13	NA
TGCGCCAGCAGCTTGGATGGACAGGAGCCCTACGAGCAGTACTTC	CASSLDGQEPYEQYF	TRBJ2-7	NA	TRBV5-1	15	TRBD1
TGTGCCAGCAGGCCTGGAGATCTGGGCACAGGGGATCAGCCCCAGCATTTT	CASRPGDLGTGDQPQHF	TRBJ1-5	NA	TRBV28	17	TRBD1
TGTGCCAGCAGTGAAGGGTTGGGGGGTTCAGCCAAAAACATTCAGTACTTC	CASSEGLGGSAKNIQYF	TRBJ2-4	once	TRBV6-1	17	NA
TGTGCTAGCAGCCCGGGACTAGCGGGAGGGCCCAAGACCCAGTACTTC	CASSPGLAGGPKTQYF	TRBJ2-5	NA	TRBV7-7	16	TRBD2
TGTGCCAGCAGCAACGACAGGGGGCATGGCTACACCTTC	CASSNDRGHGYTF	TRBJ1-2	once	TRBV5-4	13	TRBD1
TGTGCCAGCAGCTTAACAGGGGGCTCCATTAACTACAATGAGCAGTTCTTC	CASSLTGGSINYNEQFF	TRBJ2-1	NA	TRBV5-6	17	TRBD1
TGCGCCAGCAGCCGGGACAGGGCGGGGGATGAGCAGTTCTTC	CASSRDRAGDEQFF	TRBJ2-1	few	TRBV5-1	14	TRBD1
TGTGCCAGTAGCTCCGGGACTAGCCGCTACAATGAGCAGTTCTTC	CASSSGTSRYNEQFF	TRBJ2-1	NA	TRBV19	15	TRBD2
TGTGCCACCCTGTCGGGAGGGGTCTCCTACGAGCAGTACTTC	CATLSGGVSYEQYF	TRBJ2-7	NA	TRBV28	14	TRBD2
TGTGCCAGCAGTGCTGAGTCCAGCACAGATACGCAGTATTTT	CASSAESSTDTQYF	TRBJ2-3	NA	TRBV6-4	14	NA
TGTGCCAGCAGCCTCCCTCTGACAGGGGGAGGGTATGGCTACACCTTC	CASSLPLTGGGYGYTF	TRBJ1-2	NA	TRBV7-9	16	TRBD1
TGTGCCAGCAGCGTAGGGCGACTGTGGGTAGATACGCAGTATTTT	CASSVGRLWVDTQYF	TRBJ2-3	once	TRBV9	15	NA
TGTGCCAGCAGTTACTCCCGCGTAACCTATCCTGAAGCTTTCTTT	CASSYSRVTYPEAFF	TRBJ1-1	NA	TRBV6-5	15	NA
TGTGCCTGGAGCGCGGGGGACACTGAAGCTTTCTTT	CAWSAGDTEAFF	TRBJ1-1	NA	TRBV30	12	NA
TGTGCCAGCAGTCCGTCCGGGTGGACTAATGAAAAACTGTTTTTT	CASSPSGWTNEKLFF	TRBJ1-4	NA	TRBV6-5	15	NA
TGTGCCAGCAGTGCGGGACAGGGGGCGAAGGCCTACGAGCAGTACTTC	CASSAGQGAKAYEQYF	TRBJ2-7	few	TRBV6-1	16	TRBD1
TGTGCCTGGACTAGCCAAGGGTACACTGAAGCTTTCTTT	CAWTSQGYTEAFF	TRBJ1-1	few	TRBV30	13	NA
TGTGCCAGCAGCCGCGGACAGGGCTACGAGCAGTACTTC	CASSRGQGYEQYF	TRBJ2-7	NA	TRBV6-5	13	TRBD1
TGCAGCGTTGAAGACCTGGGCGGGTACTATGGCTACACCTTC	CSVEDLGGYYGYTF	TRBJ1-2	NA	TRBV29-1	14	NA
TGTGCCAGCAGTGAGGCTAGCGGGCACTACGAGCAGTACTTC	CASSEASGHYEQYF	TRBJ2-7	NA	TRBV2	14	TRBD2
TGCGCCAGCAGCTTGGCCCCCGGGACAACTACCTACGAGCAGTACTTC	CASSLAPGTTTYEQYF	TRBJ2-7	once	TRBV5-1	16	NA
TGTGCCAGCAGCTTGACCGGGAGGGCCAATGAGCAGTTCTTC	CASSLTGRANEQFF	TRBJ2-1	NA	TRBV5-6	14	TRBD2
TGTGCCAGCAGCCTCCGCAGGGAAGAGACCCAGTACTTC	CASSLRREETQYF	TRBJ2-5	once	TRBV7-3	13	NA
TGCGCCAGCAGCTTGAACCCGGCGGGAGGGCTCGGCGAGACCCAGTACTTC	CASSLNPAGGLGETQYF	TRBJ2-5	NA	TRBV5-1	17	TRBD2
TGTGCCAGCTCATGGGACAGGAGCTCCTACAATGAGCAGTTCTTC	CASSWDRSSYNEQFF	TRBJ2-1	NA	TRBV18	15	TRBD1
TGTGCCAGCAGTTTGCGGGAGCCTTCCTACAATGAGCAGTTCTTC	CASSLREPSYNEQFF	TRBJ2-1	NA	TRBV28	15	TRBD2
TGTGCCTGTCCGGGAACTAGCGGGAGTTCGGATACGCAGTATTTT	CACPGTSGSSDTQYF	TRBJ2-3	NA	TRBV30	15	TRBD2
TGTGCCAGCAGTGGTGGGACTAGCGGGAGAGGCACAGATACGCAGTATTTT	CASSGGTSGRGTDTQYF	TRBJ2-3	NA	TRBV2	17	TRBD2
TGTGCCAGCAGCATCGGGAGGCAGGGCAATCAGCCCCAGCATTTT	CASSIGRQGNQPQHF	TRBJ1-5	NA	TRBV7-2	15	NA
TGTGCCAGCAGCCCTGGACTGGTACAGTTCTTC	CASSPGLVQFF	TRBJ2-1	NA	TRBV7-8	11	NA
TGCGCCAGCAGCTTGGGTCAGGGGGAGGCTGGCTACACCTTC	CASSLGQGEAGYTF	TRBJ1-2	NA	TRBV5-1	14	TRBD1
TGTGCTAGTGGTTTGACCACCGGGACAGTGATCTATGGCTACACCTTC	CASGLTTGTVIYGYTF	TRBJ1-2	NA	TRBV12-5	16	TRBD1
TGCGCCAGCAGCACGGGGACAGGGGAAGGCTACACCTTC	CASSTGTGEGYTF	TRBJ1-2	NA	TRBV5-1	13	TRBD1
TGTGCCAGCAGCCTACAGGGTTTTGGCTACACCTTC	CASSLQGFGYTF	TRBJ1-2	NA	TRBV7-6	12	NA
TGTGCCAGCAGTTGGGGGGGGAACTACAATGAGCAGTTCTTC	CASSWGGNYNEQFF	TRBJ2-1	NA	TRBV6-5	14	TRBD2
TGTGCCACCAGCAGAGAGAACAGGAATGAGCAGTTCTTC	CATSRENRNEQFF	TRBJ2-1	NA	TRBV15	13	NA
TGCGCCAGCAGCTTGGAATGGGCAGGGGGCAACGAGCAGTTCTTC	CASSLEWAGGNEQFF	TRBJ2-1	NA	TRBV5-1	15	TRBD1
TGCGCCAGCAGCCCGCACGGACAGGGCTCCTACAATGAGCAGTTCTTC	CASSPHGQGSYNEQFF	TRBJ2-1	NA	TRBV4-1	16	TRBD1
TGTGCCAGTAGTGTGGACAGGGGCAGGGACTATGGCTACACCTTC	CASSVDRGRDYGYTF	TRBJ1-2	NA	TRBV19	15	TRBD1
TGTGCCAGCAGTGACTCGGCTAGCGTAGGTGAGCAGTTCTTC	CASSDSASVGEQFF	TRBJ2-1	NA	TRBV6-4	14	NA